The T cell receptor beta chain under discussion was sequenced for a study of Ad26.COV2.S vaccination and SARS-CoV-2 variants. Trimming removed 6 bases from V and 5 bases from J; junction bases left unmatched: 8. The CDR3 sequence is 15 residues long. The germline V gene encodes CDR1 MNHEY and CDR2 SVGAGI. Treatment reported: over 15 received Ad26.COV2.S at low or high dose, single or two shots; five or six received placebo; per-sample allocation not given. Collection of samples fell on day 63 after the first vaccine or placebo injection. Ad26.COV2.S expressed prefusion-stabilized spike from the original Wuhan strain. Study findings and constraints: The TCR breadth and depth analyses may have produced an underestimate of total T cell responses.

Only in-frame clones appear in the TCRdb table, and some are missing; sequencing was by immunoSEQ multiplex PCR. The table has about half a million clones, roughly nine tenths seen once. On this clone: Antigen specificity is unknown.

The receptor was derived from a person aged 18-65 years who received the Ad26.COV2.S COVID-19 vaccine or a placebo. The chain is built from TRBV6-5 and TRBJ2-1; 9 positions agree with TRBD2. The sequenced sample was peripheral blood, obtained in a trial of Ad26.COV2.S vaccine versus placebo. The CDR3 is CASSPPSGANNEQFF. The CDR3 coding sequence is TGTGCCAGCAGCCCCCCTAGCGGGGCAAACAATGAGCAGTTCTTC.